This is a list of T cell receptor beta chains from one sample in a study of blood T cell repertoires in COVID-19. The assay was immunoSEQ multiplex PCR, and TCRdb's table has in-frame clones only and misses some. The sample records tens of thousands of clones, approximately 79% being singletons. Specimen: peripheral blood. The receptors were sampled from a human donor in a cohort sampled during active COVID-19. Each CDR3 is given with its conserved first and last residue. Some rows have no size entry. The others give once, few or many, or a class for an expanded clone.

V,size,CDR3
TRBV7-2,once,CASSNPGTDPYEQYF
TRBV7-9,-,CASSVAIQGAGYTF
TRBV18,-,CASSLQGSNSPLHF
TRBV19,few,CAAGTGGLQPQHF
TRBV19,-,CASSWGGRGNNEQFF
TRBV29-1,-,CSVVGQTGYEQYF
TRBV6-2/TRBV6-3,-,CASSYSGEGNEKLFF
TRBV7-9,-,CASSSPKQVYGYTF
TRBV7-9,once,CASSLEVQINYGYTF
TRBV19,-,CASSEGAVISPLHF
TRBV7-2,few,CASSRTSGRGTGELFF
TRBV30,-,CAWSPMDSMNTEAFF
TRBV4-3,-,CASSQVSGANTEAFF
TRBV19,-,CASSLAQGDTEAFF
TRBV11-2,-,CASSLRTGGNTIYF
TRBV2,-,CAKKPGGLGDTEAFF
TRBV3-1/TRBV3-2,-,CASSSSRGSTGELFF
TRBV6-5,-,CASSFSGTTYEQYF
TRBV9,few,CASSVGRTWNTGELFF
TRBV4-3,few,CASSQGTGAWAFF
TRBV7-2,-,CASSTGSLKETQYF
TRBV6-5,once,CASSYPQEGISYEQYF
TRBV5-1,few,CASSLGGQSGYEQYF
TRBV9,-,CASSVPSRAPLNEQFF
TRBV4-3,-,CASSPTSGSSYEQYF
TRBV5-8,-,CASSFYRGYQETQYF
TRBV6-6,-,CASSPSRDRGQYEQFF
TRBV3-1/TRBV3-2,-,CASTPIGSYEQYF
TRBV9,-,CASSVGAGLMNTEAFF
TRBV19,-,CASSLQGAKYEQYF
TRBV7-9,few,CASSLKGATNEKLFF
TRBV3-1/TRBV3-2,-,CASKYRQGSAEQYF
TRBV4-1,-,CASSQETSGRADNEQFF